These 19 T cell receptor beta chains came from one sample sequenced in a study of T cells in Graves' hyperthyroidism and ophthalmopathy. RNA transcripts served as the template for amplifying TCR beta CDR3 regions. The study used the HTBI primer set for a first-round RT-PCR of the TCR CDR3. Each CDR3 protein is one row after TCRdb ran MiXCR on the multiplex PCR reads. The data show hundreds of thousands of distinct CDR3 sequences, approximately 23% seen once. Sequenced material: blood. These receptors came from a man younger than 40 with Graves' ophthalmopathy.

This clonotype appeared many times. J is TRBJ2-3 and V is TRBV11-2, with D unresolved. This CDR3 is 10 amino acids long. Germline CDR1 SGHAT, CDR2 FQNNGV. The V and J ends lost 4 bases and 6 bases respectively, with 2 bases between them. The CDR3 DNA reads TGTGCCAGCAGCTGGGATACGCAGTATTTT. Its translation: CASSWDTQYF.

The chain couples TRBV3-1 to TRBJ2-5; 14 nucleotides agree with TRBD2. V was clipped by 10 bases and J by 4 bases; unmatched bases: 5. Germline CDR1 and CDR2: LGHDT and YNNKEL (reference sequence). The CDR3 length is 14 residues. CDR3 sequence (DNA): TGTGCCACCCGCGGGACTAGCGGGAGAGAGACCCAGTACTTC. As protein: CATRGTSGRETQYF.

The V call is TRBV5-4, the J call TRBJ2-3, with TRBD2 identical over 11 bases. Germline values: CDR1 SGHNT, CDR2 YYREEE (reference sequence). The CDR3 runs to 15 residues. The V and J ends lost 0 bases and 6 bases, in that order; junction bases with no gene match: 3. The CDR3 here is CASSLAGLAVDTQYF. Here the CDR3 DNA reads TGTGCCAGCAGCTTGGCGGGACTAGCGGTTGATACGCAGTATTTT.

About this clonotype itself: One junction end disagrees with the germline gene, perhaps due to a read error. J is TRBJ2-1 and V is TRBV27; 11 nucleotides line up with TRBD2. CDR1 MNHEY and CDR2 SMNVEV come from the germline V gene (reference sequence). CDR3 length: 16 residues. The CDR3 sequence is CAGSSTTSGMGNEQFF. The CDR3 DNA follows: TGTGCCGGCAGTTCCACGACTAGCGGGATGGGAAATGAGCAGTTCTTC.

J is TRBJ2-7 and V is TRBV20-1; 8 bases match TRBD1. CDR3 size: 15 residues. Germline V CDR1 and CDR2: DFQATT, SNEGSKA (reference sequence). J gave up 2 bases and V 6 bases, and 12 bases lay outside the gene matches. For the CDR3, the DNA is TGCAGTGCCAGGGGGCTACCGCCTTTAACCTACGAGCAGTACTTC. Its translation: CSARGLPPLTYEQYF.

This clonotype occurred a few times. This chain links TRBV5-1 with TRBJ1-1, with 8 bases matching TRBD1. The CDR3 covers 14 residues. Germline trimming cut 0 bases from V and 6 bases from J; bases unmatched to any gene: 4. Germline CDR1 reads SGHRS; CDR2 reads YFSETQ. CDR3 amino acids: CASSLDRGKAEAFF. For the CDR3, the DNA is TGCGCCAGCAGCTTGGACAGGGGGAAGGCTGAAGCTTTCTTT.

Worth noting for this clonotype: A much larger clone sits a single nucleotide away, making a read error possible. V and J are TRBV7-3 and TRBJ2-6, with a possible D match to TRBD2 (7 bases). The CDR3 has 18 amino acids. CDR1 and CDR2 from the germline V gene are SGHTA and FQGTGA. The CDR3 sequence: CASSLTAGQISGANVPTF. The CDR3 region has the DNA TGTGCCAGCAGCTTAACAGCGGGACAAATCTCTGGGGCCAACGTCCCGACTTTC.

For the CDR3, the DNA is TGCAGTGCTAGCTCAACGACTAGCGGGAGAATTGTCTACAATGAGCAGTTCTTC. It specifies CSASSTTSGRIVYNEQFF. The gene calls are TRBV20-1 and TRBJ2-1; 12 nucleotides match TRBD2. Germline CDR1 reads DFQATT; CDR2 reads SNEGSKA (reference sequence). The V gene end was trimmed by 3 bases and the J gene end by 3 bases; junction bases not matched to a gene: 12. This CDR3 is 18 amino acids long.

The V call is TRBV14, the J call TRBJ1-5; D unresolved. This CDR3 has 11 residues. Germline V gene sequence: CDR1 SGHDN, CDR2 FVKESK. V was cut by 6 bases and J by 4 bases, with 4 bases left in between. CDR3 residues: CASRRNQPQHF. The CDR3 nucleotides are TGTGCCAGCAGGCGGAATCAGCCCCAGCATTTT. Complete variable domain (other parts from reference TRBV14 and TRBJ1-5): EAGVTQFPSHSVIEKGQTVTLRCDPISGHDNLYWYRRVMGKEIKFLLHFVKESKQDESGMPNNRFLAERTGGTYSTLKVQPAELEDSGVYFCASRRNQPQHFGDGTRLSIL.

V is TRBV24-1 and J is TRBJ2-5; TRBD1 agrees at 7 bases. Trimming cost V 4 bases and J 1 base; bases outside gene matches: 8. There are 16 residues in the CDR3. Germline V gives CDR1 KGHDR, CDR2 SFDVKD. In DNA, the CDR3 is TGTGCCACCAGTGACGGACAGGTTGCCCTCCAAGAGACCCAGTACTTC. Amino acids: CATSDGQVALQETQYF.

The chain links TRBV20-1 to TRBJ1-1; possible D gene TRBD1, 6 bases. Germline values: CDR1 DFQATT, CDR2 SNEGSKA (reference sequence). V shed 3 bases and J shed 11 bases, with 19 bases lying between them. The CDR3 contains 13 residues. The CDR3 loop reads CSARGLRGGWAFF. The CDR3 DNA sequence: TGCAGTGCTAGGGGTCTAAGGGGGGGTTGGGCTTTCTTT.

This clonotype was seen ten or more times. This chain links TRBV7-3 with TRBJ2-2; D perhaps matches TRBD1 (6 bases). CDR1 and CDR2 from the germline V gene are SGHTA and FQGTGA. The CDR3 runs to 16 residues. The V end lost 5 bases, the J end lost 1 base, and 14 bases lay between the germline ends. Here the CDR3 reads CASSRFRGRNTGELFF. The DNA for the CDR3 is TGTGCCAGCAGCCGCTTTAGGGGGAGGAACACCGGGGAGCTGTTTTTT.

Only a few counts were recorded for this clonotype. V and J are TRBV6-1 and TRBJ1-1, with D maybe TRBD1 (6 bases). This CDR3 is 14 amino acids long. Germline V CDR1 and CDR2: MNHNS, SASEGT. Trimming removed 1 base at V and 3 bases at J, with 9 bases between. The CDR3 region is CASSEEGGYTEAFF. In DNA form, the CDR3 reads TGTGCCAGCAGTGAAGAGGGGGGGTACACTGAAGCTTTCTTT.

This rearrangement joins TRBV18 to TRBJ2-7, with a tentative D call TRBD1 (5 bases). The CDR3 is 14 amino acids. Trimming took 3 bases from V and 4 from J, leaving 13 bases between them. Germline V CDR1 and CDR2: KGHSH, LQKENI. This chain's CDR3 is CASSPGHPLYEQYF. CDR3 coding DNA: TGTGCCAGCTCACCTGGACATCCTTTGTACGAGCAGTACTTC.

The chain is built from TRBV20-1 and TRBJ1-5, with 9 nucleotides matching TRBD1. CDR1 and CDR2 from the germline V gene are DFQATT and SNEGSKA (reference sequence). V was clipped by 1 base and J by 5 bases; unmatched bases: 9. CDR3 length equals 16 residues. CDR3 amino acids: CSARGVTGGADQPQHF. CDR3 DNA: TGCAGTGCTAGAGGAGTTACAGGGGGCGCGGATCAGCCCCAGCATTTT.

The chain carries TRBV18 and TRBJ2-7, with D unresolved. V lost 2 bases and J 5 bases, leaving 10 bases between the germline ends. Per the germline V gene, CDR1 is KGHSH and CDR2 is LQKENI. The CDR3 extends over 13 amino acids. DNA of the CDR3: TGTGCCAGCTCACCAGGGCTAGACCACGAGCAGTACTTC. It is translated as CASSPGLDHEQYF.

This clonotype turned up a few times. The V and J genes are TRBV12-3 or TRBV12-4 and TRBJ1-1; 8 bases align to TRBD1. The length of the CDR3 is 17 residues. Unmatched junction bases numbered 12, after V lost 6 bases and J lost 0 bases. The CDR3 here is CASRKNGQGRLNTEAFF. CDR3 bases: TGTGCCAGCAGGAAGAACGGACAGGGCCGATTGAACACTGAAGCTTTCTTT.

The chain joins TRBV27 to TRBJ2-3; tentatively, D is TRBD1 (5 bases). CDR3 length: 14 residues. Trimming cost V 2 bases and J 4 bases, with 10 bases left between them. Germline V gives CDR1 MNHEY, CDR2 SMNVEV (reference sequence). The CDR3 coding sequence is TGTGCCAGCAGTTTAAGGGGATCCGCAGATACGCAGTATTTT. It translates to CASSLRGSADTQYF.

This clonotype was detected a few times. The chain recombines TRBV29-1 with TRBJ2-7; 7 bases are shared with TRBD1. With 1 base clipped from V and 0 bases from J, the junction kept 6 bases outside the gene matches. Looked up from germline, CDR1 is SQVTM and CDR2 is ANQGSEA. This CDR3 has 15 amino acids. The CDR3 bases are TGCAGCGTTGAAGGGACAGGAGCAAGCTCCTACGAGCAGTACTTC. It codes for CSVEGTGASSYEQYF.